The subject of this entry is one TCR beta chain. Its target is not known. The iRepertoire nested amplicon-rescue multiplex PCR amplified TCR alpha and beta CDR3s from RNA. One-step reverse transcription and amplification started from around 100-400 ng of tissue mRNA or PBMC total RNA. From the multiplex PCR reads, TCRdb called clonotypes with MiXCR, one entry per CDR3 protein. In the table there are over 120,000 distinct CDR3 sequences, around 42% of which are singletons. The sample originates from a study of glioma-infiltrating T cells. General study points: Tissue-blood divergence was below expectation in non-neoplastic patients, above in gliomas. Only very few CDR3 sequences appeared in both tissue and blood.

Sequenced: glioma tissue, nonneoplastic brain tissue, or PBMCs (not recorded which). This receptor was taken from a human donor with low-grade glioma or glioblastoma, undergoing nonglioma brain surgery, or in good health (not recorded which).

The CDR3 DNA sequence: TGTGCCAGTAGTAGTGCAGGTCCTCCCTACGAGCAGTACTTC. Translated, it gives CASSSAGPPYEQYF. The chain links TRBV19 to TRBJ2-7; D unresolved. The V and J ends lost 4 bases and 2 bases respectively, with 12 bases between them. Germline assignment: CDR1 LNHDA and CDR2 SQIVND (reference sequence). There are 14 residues in the CDR3.